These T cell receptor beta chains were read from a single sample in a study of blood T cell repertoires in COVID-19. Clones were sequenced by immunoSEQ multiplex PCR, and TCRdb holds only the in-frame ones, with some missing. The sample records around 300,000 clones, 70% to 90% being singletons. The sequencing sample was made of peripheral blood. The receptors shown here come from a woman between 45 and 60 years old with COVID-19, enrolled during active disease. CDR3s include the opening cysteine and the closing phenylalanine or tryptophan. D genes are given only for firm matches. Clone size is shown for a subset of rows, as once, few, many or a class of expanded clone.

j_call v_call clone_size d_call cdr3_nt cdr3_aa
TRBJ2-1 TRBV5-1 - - TGCGCCAGCAGCTCCATTAGCGTCAATGAGCAGTTCTTC CASSSISVNEQFF
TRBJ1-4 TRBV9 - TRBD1 TGTGCCAGCAGCGCCTCCGGGACAGTTAGGGAAAAACTGTTTTTT CASSASGTVREKLFF
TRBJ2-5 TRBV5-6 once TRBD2 TGTGCCAGCAGCATCGGACTAGCGGGAGGGTCTGAGACCCAGTACTTC CASSIGLAGGSETQYF
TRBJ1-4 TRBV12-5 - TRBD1 TGTGCTAGTGGTTTGAATTATCCCGGGACAGGGGGCTGGAGGGAAAAACTGTTTTTT CASGLNYPGTGGWREKLFF
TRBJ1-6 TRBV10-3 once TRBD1 TGTGCCATCAGTGACCGGGGACAGGGTAATAATTCACCCCTCCACTTT CAISDRGQGNNSPLHF
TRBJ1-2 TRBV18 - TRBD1 TGTGCCAGCTCACCAGTACCACAGGGGCATGGCTACACCTTC CASSPVPQGHGYTF
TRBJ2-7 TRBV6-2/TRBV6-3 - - TGTGCCAGCAGTTACAGGGCGGGCTCCGGTGGGTCCTACGAGCAGTACTTC CASSYRAGSGGSYEQYF
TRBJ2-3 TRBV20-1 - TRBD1 TGCAGTGCTAGTGACTTGGACAGGGGCACAGATACGCAGTATTTT CSASDLDRGTDTQYF
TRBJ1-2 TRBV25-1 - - TGTGCCAGCAGTGTCGCAGGCCGCTATGGCTACACCTTC CASSVAGRYGYTF
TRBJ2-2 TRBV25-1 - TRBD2 TGTGCCAGCAGTGAAACTAGCGGGAGAGGCGTCGGGGAGCTGTTTTTT CASSETSGRGVGELFF
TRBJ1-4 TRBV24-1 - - TGTGCCACCATACGTCGAGTTAATGAAAAACTGTTTTTT CATIRRVNEKLFF
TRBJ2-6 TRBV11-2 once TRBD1 TGTGCCAGCATCTCAGGCGGCAGGGGGAACTCTGGGGCCAACGTCCTGACTTTC CASISGGRGNSGANVLTF
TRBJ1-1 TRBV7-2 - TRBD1 TGTGCCAGCAGCGTACGGACAGGGGGTACTGAAGCTTTCTTT CASSVRTGGTEAFF
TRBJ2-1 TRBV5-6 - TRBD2 TGTGCCAGCAGCTTTTTTGACGGGAGGGTTGGTGAGCAGTTCTTC CASSFFDGRVGEQFF
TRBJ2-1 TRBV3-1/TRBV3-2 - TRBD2 TGTGCCAGCAGCCAAGAAAGGCTAGCGGGAGGTCGTTACAATGAGCAGTTCTTC CASSQERLAGGRYNEQFF
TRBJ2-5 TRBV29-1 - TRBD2 TGCAGCGTTTGGCCATACATCCTAGCGGGAGAGGAGACCCAGTACTTC CSVWPYILAGEETQYF
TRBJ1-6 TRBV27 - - TGTGCCAGCAGTTGGAGGTCTAATTCACCCCTCCACTTT CASSWRSNSPLHF
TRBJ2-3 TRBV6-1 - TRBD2 TGTGCCAGCAGTGAAGTCCTAGCGGGGGGCCTGGGTGATACGCAGTATTTT CASSEVLAGGLGDTQYF
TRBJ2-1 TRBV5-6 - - TGTGCCAGCAGCTATGGGACCGGACAGCTTGACTACAATGAGCAGTTCTTC CASSYGTGQLDYNEQFF
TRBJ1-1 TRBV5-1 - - TGCGCCAGCAGCCCACAGGGTCCGACGAACACTGAAGCTTTCTTT CASSPQGPTNTEAFF
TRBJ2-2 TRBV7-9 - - TGTGCCAGCCGAAGTAGCGGTGACACCGGGGAGCTGTTTTTT CASRSSGDTGELFF
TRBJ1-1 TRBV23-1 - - TGCGCCAGCCCCACCGGGCGGACTAACACTGAAGCTTTCTTT CASPTGRTNTEAFF
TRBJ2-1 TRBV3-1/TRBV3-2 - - TGTGCCAGCAGCCAAGGTCAACCCAACTCCCATGAGCAGTTCTTC CASSQGQPNSHEQFF
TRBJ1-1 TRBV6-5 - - TGTGCCAGCAAAGGTGCGGGTTACACTGAAGCTTTCTTT CASKGAGYTEAFF
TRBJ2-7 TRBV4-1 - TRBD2 TGCGCCAGCAGCGGGTTCCCGGTGGGGGGACTAGCATTCTACGAGCAGTACTTC CASSGFPVGGLAFYEQYF
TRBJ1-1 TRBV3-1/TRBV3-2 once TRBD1 TGTGCCAGCAGCCAAAGGACAGGGGAGGGCACTGAAGCTTTCTTT CASSQRTGEGTEAFF
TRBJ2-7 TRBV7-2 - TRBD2 TGTGCCAGCAGCCGTCAATGGGGGGGCTACGAGCAGTACTTC CASSRQWGGYEQYF
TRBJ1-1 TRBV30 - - TGTGCCTGGAGTGTGGGGCAGCCGAACACTGAAGCTTTCTTT CAWSVGQPNTEAFF
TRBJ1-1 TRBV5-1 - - TGCGCCAGCAGCTTGTCACAGGTACTGAACACTGAAGCTTTCTTT CASSLSQVLNTEAFF
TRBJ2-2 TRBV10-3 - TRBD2 TGTGCCATCAAGGCTAGCGGACACACCGGGGAGCTGTTTTTT CAIKASGHTGELFF
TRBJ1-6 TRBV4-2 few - TGTGCCAGCAGCCAAGATTCCACAGGAAAAAGTTTGGGTTCACCCCTCCACTTT CASSQDSTGKSLGSPLHF
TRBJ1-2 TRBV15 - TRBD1 TGTGCCACCAGCAGAGCCTGGGACAGACCTTACTATGGCTACACCTTC CATSRAWDRPYYGYTF
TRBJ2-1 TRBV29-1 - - TGCAGCGTTGGAGGTGAAGGGGGTGCCCCTGGGGAGCAGTTCTTC CSVGGEGGAPGEQFF
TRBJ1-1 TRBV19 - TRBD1 TGTGCCAGTAGTATCACAGGGGGGACTGAAGCTTTCTTT CASSITGGTEAFF
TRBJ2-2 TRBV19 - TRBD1 TGTGCCAGTAGCGACCGGGACAGGGGGCAGTTCGGGGAGCTGTTTTTT CASSDRDRGQFGELFF
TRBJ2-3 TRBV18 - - TGTGCCAGCTCAGGCAGACATCCTAGCACAGATACGCAGTATTTT CASSGRHPSTDTQYF
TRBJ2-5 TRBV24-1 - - TGTGCCACCAGTGATTCGTATCAAGAGACCCAGTACTTC CATSDSYQETQYF